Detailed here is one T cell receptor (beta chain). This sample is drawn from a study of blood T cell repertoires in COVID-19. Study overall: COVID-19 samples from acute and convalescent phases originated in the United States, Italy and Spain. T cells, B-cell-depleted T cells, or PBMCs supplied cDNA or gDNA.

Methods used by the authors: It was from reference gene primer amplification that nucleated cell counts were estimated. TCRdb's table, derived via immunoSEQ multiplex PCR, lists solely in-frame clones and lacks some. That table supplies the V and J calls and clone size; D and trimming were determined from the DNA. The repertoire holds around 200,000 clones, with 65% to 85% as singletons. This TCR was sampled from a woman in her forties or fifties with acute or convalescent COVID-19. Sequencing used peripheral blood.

CDR3: CASSQQLAAGVNEQFF. Here the CDR3 DNA reads TGCGCCAGCAGCCAGCAGCTAGCGGCGGGGGTCAATGAGCAGTTCTTC. The rearrangement uses TRBV5-1 and TRBJ2-1; 7 bases agree with TRBD2. Germline loops: CDR1 SGHRS, CDR2 YFSETQ. J gave up 6 bases and V 4 bases, and 13 bases lay outside the gene matches. The CDR3 runs 16 residues.